This TCR beta chain was retrieved from a study of T cell responses to AZD1222 COVID-19 vaccine (dated by TCRdb to the early 2020s). In terms of the full investigation: TCR sequencing was performed for 230 to 250 trial participants, of whom roughly 200 were given two doses of AZD1222 and around 26 were given two doses of MenACWY control vaccine. Enrollment into the trials was organized by age into subgroups of 18-55, 56-69 and 70-plus years, and those subgroups contained approximately 150, 30 and 60 TCR-sequenced participants, respectively.

The germline V gene provides CDR1 SGHVS and CDR2 FNYEAQ. Deletion took 4 bases off V and 7 bases off J, with a span of 13 bases between the germline ends. The cysteine opens and the phenylalanine closes a CDR3 of 13 amino acids. Kept here is only the CDR3 DNA, which spans 39 bases and is read in frame from base 1. Here is what the overall study found, with its caveats: Because no day 14 peak-response samples were available, the repertoires could be characterized only after the peak T cell response. Only six AZD1222 recipients were SARS-CoV-2 seropositive at baseline, limiting conclusions about previously exposed vaccinees. Epitopes outside the regions mutated in the B.1.351 and B.1.1.7 variants were reportedly recognized by nearly half of the unique spike-specific TCRs. Participants were mostly white British, with more females than males. The authors suggested clonal diversity may have been underestimated. The 56-69-year group was small, and its depth increase did not reach significance, likely because of low power. CD4 TCRs associated with the vaccine covered the entire spike protein, and the dominant responses were in regions 160-218 and 743-854. A significant rise in spike-specific TCR breadth and depth was observed after two AZD1222 doses relative to day 0 and relative to MenACWY recipients.

The CDR3 regions of human TCRbeta chains were analyzed by immunosequencing. Under the source paper's analysis protocol: Repertoire TCRs were matched against a reference library of SARS-CoV-2-specific TCRs generated with the MIRA antigen-specificity platform. Breadth was defined as the fraction of unique TCRs that were SARS-CoV-2-associated, and depth was defined as the fraction of total T cells that were SARS-CoV-2-associated. Using the MIRA data, each spike-specific TCR was assigned both to the spike region to which the TCR was reactive and to a CD4 or CD8 class. Log10-transformed breadth and depth values were compared by one-way ANOVA with Sidak's multiple comparisons tests. Held by TCRdb, this immuneACCESS table contains in-frame sequences only and omits some clones. Under half of the omission traces to an unresolved V gene where checked; the cause of the rest is unknown. V and J calls and clone size are those listed in that table; D and trimming were worked out from the DNA. The sample table contains around 100,000 clones; only one count was recorded for around 87% of them. Of the sample, 4% to 5% falls within the top ten clones.

This clone was found once. Its antigen is currently not known. The input lacks base qualities; no much larger clone sits a single base away. The sample's time point label, in plain terms: baseline before first vaccination. According to the study, the label for this sample's treatment or condition signals: meningococcal conjugate vaccine given as trial control. Vaccinee samples came from UK trials COV001 and COV002, including a single-blind randomized controlled phase 2/3 trial of AZD1222 (ChAdOx1 nCoV-19) in healthy adults. For TCRbeta chain sequencing, PBMC samples were collected from trial participants at day 0 and at day 28 after the second dose.

In this chain, TRBV7-6 is recombined with TRBJ2-5; a weak D assignment points to TRBD2 (5 bases agree). The source of this sequence is an adult in good health. This specimen was peripheral blood, taken on day 0 of MenACWY control vaccination. Here is the DNA: TGTGCCAGCAGCTCAGAGCTGGCGGGGACCCAGTACTTC. Translated, it gives CASSSELAGTQYF.